This T cell receptor beta chain emerged from a study of T cells in localized non-small cell lung cancer. Notes on the study in general: Adjacent lung held a median roughly 56 of the top 100 tumor clones.

Measured with immunoSEQ multiplex PCR; TCRdb has only the in-frame clones, and not every one. The sample has 25,000 or so clones, around 88% seen once. As to this clone: The antigen remains undetermined. A read error may produce the germline difference seen at one junction end.

Looked up from germline, CDR1 is SNHLY and CDR2 is FYNNEI. The CDR3 is 11 residues long. The input for sequencing was peripheral blood, taken before any cancer treatment. This chain connects TRBV2 to TRBJ2-1; unclear D gene. The source of this sequence is a female donor over 55 with stage I lung adenocarcinoma. The CDR3 DNA reads as TGTGCCAGCAGCGAAGGTCGAGAGCAGTTCTTC. Translated, it gives CASSEGREQFF.